These 24 T cell receptor beta chains were sequenced from one sample in a study of cytomegalovirus exposure and HLA in healthy donors. PCR was performed using 60 Vbeta and 13 Jbeta primers. The repertoire was sequenced with immunoSEQ multiplex PCR; TCRdb's copy has only in-frame clones and lacks some. Of 90,000 to 110,000 clones in the sample, about 78% are singletons; the top ten hold roughly 1.2%. Sequences were obtained from PBMCs. The receptors come from a man aged 25 to 45 in good health and CMV-seronegative.

This sequence joins TRBV11-2 and TRBJ1-1; possible D gene TRBD1, 6 bases. Germline V gene lookup returns CDR1 SGHAT and CDR2 FQNNGV. The CDR3 consists of 14 residues. The V end lost 0 bases, the J end lost 5 bases, and 10 bases lay between the germline ends. The CDR3 here is CASSLDFTGTEAFF. The CDR3 DNA is TGTGCCAGCAGCTTAGATTTCACAGGGACTGAAGCTTTCTTT.

The V call is TRBV11-3, the J call TRBJ2-1, with 7 positions matching TRBD2. CDR3 size: 14 residues. CDR1 is SGHNT and CDR2 is YENEEA in the germline V gene. Trimming removed 5 bases from V and 9 bases from J; junction bases left unmatched: 10. DNA for the CDR3: TGTGCCAGCAGCGGCGGGGGTGCCCTAGGTGAGCAGTTCTTC. Its protein is CASSGGGALGEQFF.

This chain connects TRBV6-5 to TRBJ2-7; 14 positions match TRBD2. The CDR3 covers 15 residues. The V gene end was trimmed by 6 bases and the J gene end by 3 bases; junction bases not matched to a gene: 4. Germline CDR1 is MNHEY and CDR2 is SVGAGI. The CDR3 coding sequence is TGTGCCAGCAGGCCCGGGACTAGCGGGAGCTACGAGCAGTACTTC. As protein: CASRPGTSGSYEQYF.

The chain has TRBV6-5 and TRBJ2-5; D is unclear. The CDR3 runs to 14 residues. The V gene lost 0 bases and the J gene lost 5 bases, with 10 bases spanning the gap. Looked up from germline, CDR1 is MNHEY and CDR2 is SVGAGI. CDR3 residues: CASSYSSEAETQYF. The CDR3 DNA sequence: TGTGCCAGCAGTTACTCTTCTGAGGCGGAGACCCAGTACTTC.

A word on this clone: Mismatch with germline at one junction end may stem from a read error. The CDR3 protein is CASSGGGLKSTGTQYF. Here the CDR3 DNA reads TGTGCCAGCAGCGGGGGGGGACTTAAGAGCACAGGTACGCAGTATTTT. The chain uses TRBV9 and TRBJ2-3; 7 bases are a match to TRBD2. The germline V gene has CDR1 SGDLS and CDR2 YYNGEE. The CDR3 extends over 16 amino acids.

The chain employs TRBV2 and TRBJ1-5, with 8 bases that match TRBD1. Germline CDR1 reads SNHLY; CDR2 reads FYNNEI. There are 15 residues in the CDR3. V lost 7 bases and J lost 2; bases outside the gene matches: 7. Here the CDR3 DNA reads TGTGCCAGCATCGAAGGACAGGGTGGCAATCAGCCCCAGCATTTT. Its translation is CASIEGQGGNQPQHF. The entire variable domain, with the rest obtained from reference TRBV2 and TRBJ1-5, is as follows: EPEVTQTPSHQVTQMGQEVILRCVPISNHLYFYWYRQILGQKVEFLVSFYNNEISEKSEIFDDQFSVERPDGSNFTLKIRSTKLEDSAMYFCASIEGQGGNQPQHFGDGTRLSIL.

V is TRBV6-6 and J is TRBJ2-2; TRBD2 matches 7 bases. The CDR3 is made up of 14 amino acids. The ends lost 4 bases at V and 5 bases at J; junction bases unmatched: 4. Germline loops: CDR1 MNHNY, CDR2 SVGAGI (reference sequence). The CDR3 sequence is CASSSQAGTGELFF. Here the CDR3 DNA reads TGTGCCAGCAGTTCTCAAGCGGGGACCGGGGAGCTGTTTTTT.

The genes are TRBV5-5 and TRBJ1-1; 8 nucleotides match TRBD1. From germline, CDR1 is SGHKS and CDR2 YYEKEE (reference sequence). The CDR3 covers 17 residues. V lost 0 bases, J lost 4 bases, and 11 bases stayed unmatched. The CDR3: CASSLALTGGGLTEAFF. The DNA of the CDR3 is TGTGCCAGCAGCTTGGCCCTTACAGGGGGAGGTCTCACTGAAGCTTTCTTT.

This clone has only a few counts. The chain is built from TRBV6-1 and TRBJ2-5, with 7 bases fitting TRBD2. The junction had 7 bases not matched to a gene; V was cut back by 2 bases and J by 1 base. The germline gives CDR1 MNHNS, CDR2 SASEGT. The CDR3 spans 16 residues. The CDR3 nucleotides are TGTGCCAGCAGTGAATTTGGGGGGGGTCCCCAAGAGACCCAGTACTTC. It translates to CASSEFGGGPQETQYF.

Concerning this clone: In the same sample, other DNA sequences code for this CDR3. The chain employs TRBV10-3 and TRBJ1-2, with TRBD1 matching 12 bases. The CDR3 is 15 amino acids. In germline, CDR1 is ENHRY, CDR2 SYGVKD. The ends lost 9 bases at V and 4 bases at J; junction bases unmatched: 9. CDR3 coding DNA: TGTGCCATTAGTCACGGGACAGGGGGCGGCTATGGCTACACCTTC. Amino acids: CAISHGTGGGYGYTF.

This chain joins TRBV4-3 and TRBJ1-2, with TRBD1 matching 7 bases. V lost 3 bases, J lost 3 bases, and 7 bases stayed unmatched. There are 15 residues in the CDR3. Germline V gene sequence: CDR1 LGHNA, CDR2 YSLEER. The CDR3 is CASSQADRDYYGYTF. CDR3 nucleotides: TGCGCCAGCAGCCAGGCCGACAGGGACTACTATGGCTACACCTTC.

This clone turned up a few times. V and J are TRBV4-1 and TRBJ2-1, with 11 nucleotides matching TRBD2. Germline loops: CDR1 MGHRA, CDR2 YSYEKL. The CDR3 sequence is 15 residues long. V gave up 1 base and J gave up 5 bases; unmatched junction bases: 1. CDR3 sequence: CASSQGLAGNNEQFF. In DNA form, the CDR3 reads TGCGCCAGCAGCCAAGGACTAGCGGGGAACAATGAGCAGTTCTTC.

The chain recombines TRBV4-1 with TRBJ1-1; tentative D call: TRBD1 (6 bases). Germline values: CDR1 MGHRA, CDR2 YSYEKL. The CDR3 length is 15 residues. Trimming stripped 1 base from V and 2 bases from J, with 11 bases between. The CDR3 bases are TGCGCCAGCAGCCAAGCAGGGGCTCTAAACACTGAAGCTTTCTTT. Its translation is CASSQAGALNTEAFF.

This clone has just one count. This chain uses TRBV29-1 with TRBJ2-2; perhaps TRBD2 as D (5 bases). This CDR3 has 14 residues. Germline CDR1 is SQVTM and CDR2 is ANQGSEA. Trimming stripped 7 bases from V and 0 bases from J, with 12 bases between. The CDR3 DNA reads TGCAGCGCTCACAGCGGAGCGAACACCGGGGAGCTGTTTTTT. Its translation: CSAHSGANTGELFF.

The CDR3 sequence is CASSQSHDFVGQETQYF. The CDR3 DNA reads as TGCGCCAGCAGCCAATCCCACGACTTTGTTGGTCAAGAGACCCAGTACTTC. This chain links TRBV4-3 with TRBJ2-5; D remains unclear. The CDR3 contains 17 residues. Germline CDR1 is LGHNA and CDR2 is YSLEER. Trimming took 2 bases from V and 2 from J, leaving 18 bases between them.

The genes are TRBV27 and TRBJ1-6; TRBD1 aligns across 8 bases. CDR1 is MNHEY and CDR2 is SMNVEV in the germline V gene (reference sequence). The CDR3 loop spans 16 amino acids. The V segment lost 3 bases and the J segment 9 bases; nucleotides outside the gene matches: 10. This chain's CDR3 is CASSFDAGGVGSPLHF. For the CDR3, the DNA is TGTGCCAGCAGTTTCGACGCAGGGGGCGTCGGTTCACCCCTCCACTTT.

The rearrangement joins TRBV10-1 to TRBJ2-7; D gene uncertain. CDR1 and CDR2 from the germline V gene are WNHNN and SYGVQD (reference sequence). There are 15 residues in the CDR3. The V end was cut by 0 bases, the J end by 3 bases, with 12 bases between. The CDR3 protein is CASSESGGTYYEQYF. The CDR3 nucleotides are TGCGCCAGCAGTGAGTCTGGCGGTACTTACTACGAGCAGTACTTC.

The chain has TRBV27 and TRBJ2-3, with TRBD2 matching over 14 bases. The CDR3 sequence is 16 residues long. Germline V gene lookup returns CDR1 MNHEY and CDR2 SMNVEV (reference sequence). The trim removed 6 bases at V and 2 bases at J, leaving 4 bases unmatched. CDR3 loop: CASRGLAGGDTDTQYF. CDR3 nucleotide sequence: TGTGCCAGCAGAGGACTAGCGGGAGGAGACACAGATACGCAGTATTTT.

The chain recombines TRBV5-4 with TRBJ1-4, with D hard to call. Germline CDR1 reads SGHNT; CDR2 reads YYREEE (reference sequence). The CDR3 spans 11 residues. Trimming took 2 bases from V and 7 from J, leaving 3 bases between them. CDR3 in DNA: TGTGCCAGCAGCTTCGGTGAAAAACTGTTTTTT. The encoded protein is CASSFGEKLFF.

This chain connects TRBV30 to TRBJ1-1, with TRBD1 matching over 9 bases. Trimming removed 3 bases from V and 1 base from J; junction bases left unmatched: 9. This CDR3 region has 16 residues. CDR1 is GTSNPN and CDR2 is SVGIG in the germline V gene (reference sequence). This CDR3 reads CAWSLDRGKSNTEAFF. The CDR3 coding sequence is TGTGCCTGGAGCTTGGACAGGGGAAAATCGAACACTGAAGCTTTCTTT.

This chain links TRBV5-4 with TRBJ1-2, with D tentatively TRBD1 (5 bases). Trimming took 1 base from V and 4 from J, leaving 14 bases between them. Germline CDR1 is SGHNT and CDR2 is YYREEE (reference sequence). The CDR3 loop spans 15 amino acids. In DNA form, the CDR3 reads TGTGCCAGCAGCTTGAGGTCAGGGAAACGCTATGGCTACACCTTC. As protein: CASSLRSGKRYGYTF.

The rearrangement joins TRBV7-8 to TRBJ1-2, with TRBD1 matching 7 bases. Trimming removed 5 bases from V and 8 bases from J; junction bases left unmatched: 8. The CDR3 length is 13 residues. Germline V gene sequence: CDR1 SGHVS, CDR2 FQNEAQ. The CDR3 spells CASSPLQGRGYTF. CDR3 nucleotides: TGTGCCAGCAGCCCTCTACAGGGGAGAGGCTACACCTTC.

The count of this clone is one. The CDR3 DNA follows: TGCGCCAGCAGCCGCGTCGGGACTAGGGATGAAAAACTGTTTTTT. The encoded protein is CASSRVGTRDEKLFF. The chain joins TRBV4-1 to TRBJ1-4, with a possible D match to TRBD1 (5 bases). The CDR3 consists of 15 residues. Trimming removed 4 bases at V and 6 bases at J, with 15 bases between. Germline V gives CDR1 MGHRA, CDR2 YSYEKL.

The chain has TRBV18 and TRBJ1-4, with 8 bases that match TRBD1. V gave up 6 bases and J gave up 7 bases; unmatched junction bases: 10. Per germline, CDR1 KGHSH and CDR2 LQKENI. The CDR3 has 15 residues. CDR3 amino acids: CASSQGRQGSEKLFF. The CDR3 nucleotides read TGTGCCAGCTCCCAGGGTCGACAGGGGAGTGAAAAACTGTTTTTT. Complete variable domain (other parts from reference TRBV18 and TRBJ1-4): NAGVMQNPRHLVRRRGQEARLRCSPMKGHSHVYWYRQLPEEGLKFMVYLQKENIIDESGMPKERFSAEFPKEGPSILRIQQVVRGDSAAYFCASSQGRQGSEKLFFGSGTQLSVL.